Listed here are 22 T cell receptor beta chains from one sample, sequenced in a study of OX40 agonist ivuxolimab in advanced cancers. The repertoire was sequenced with immunoSEQ multiplex PCR; TCRdb's copy has only in-frame clones and lacks some. The table has about 15,000 clones, just under 80% seen once. The material was CD4+ or CD8+ T cells sorted from blood, obtained in a trial of the OX40 agonist ivuxolimab. Receptor source: an adult with an advanced solid tumor such as melanoma, head and neck, liver or kidney cancer.

The chain has TRBV7-6 and TRBJ2-7, with D perhaps matching TRBD1 or TRBD2 (5 bases each). Trimming removed 3 bases from V and 1 base from J, with 10 bases in between. Germline values: CDR1 SGHVS, CDR2 FNYEAQ. CDR3 size: 14 residues. In nucleotides, the CDR3 is TGTGCCAGCAGCTTGGGGACCGGGTCCTACGAGCAGTACTTC. Its protein is CASSLGTGSYEQYF. The full variable domain, in which reference TRBV7-6 and TRBJ2-7 provide the parts outside the CDR3, is GAGVSQSPRYKVTKRGQDVALRCDPISGHVSLYWYRQALGQGPEFLTYFNYEAQQDKSGLPNDRFSAERPEGSISTLTIQRTEQRDSAMYRCASSLGTGSYEQYFGPGTRLTVT.

This chain connects TRBV19 to TRBJ1-1; TRBD1 agrees at 9 bases. The V segment lost 4 bases and the J segment 2 bases; nucleotides outside the gene matches: 5. The CDR3 spans 15 residues. CDR1 is LNHDA, CDR2 SQIVND, per germline (reference sequence). The DNA for the CDR3 is TGTGCCAGTAGTACCTGGACAGGGGCTAACACTGAAGCTTTCTTT. Its protein is CASSTWTGANTEAFF.

The chain links TRBV10-3 to TRBJ2-1; 9 bases map to TRBD2. The junction had 4 bases not matched to a gene; V was cut back by 6 bases and J by 7 bases. Germline CDR1 reads ENHRY; CDR2 reads SYGVKD. This CDR3 is built from 13 residues. Here the CDR3 reads CAIRDSGSNEQFF. The CDR3 nucleotides read TGTGCCATCAGAGATAGCGGGAGTAATGAGCAGTTCTTC.

The chain recombines TRBV6-1 with TRBJ1-1, with a tentative D call TRBD1 (5 bases). The V and J ends lost 1 base and 0 bases respectively, with 12 bases between them. Germline CDR1 is MNHNS and CDR2 is SASEGT. This CDR3 spans 16 amino acids. The CDR3 sequence: CASSEEGAGMNTEAFF. CDR3 nucleotides: TGTGCCAGCAGTGAAGAAGGGGCAGGGATGAACACTGAAGCTTTCTTT.

This chain links TRBV29-1 with TRBJ2-5; D gene uncertain. CDR1 and CDR2 (germline): SQVTM, ANQGSEA. This CDR3 contains 14 residues. V lost 0 bases and J 3 bases, leaving 11 bases between the germline ends. CDR3 nucleotides: TGCAGCGTTGAAGACCGACCCGGTGAAGAGACCCAGTACTTC. It encodes CSVEDRPGEETQYF.

The V gene is TRBV19, the J gene TRBJ2-2; D unresolved. This CDR3 is built from 13 residues. The germline CDR1 and CDR2 sequences are LNHDA and SQIVND (reference sequence). Trimming cost V 3 bases and J 4 bases, with 6 bases left between them. CDR3 residues: CASSIAGTGELFF. CDR3 nucleotide sequence: TGTGCCAGTAGTATTGCTGGCACCGGGGAGCTGTTTTTT.

This rearrangement joins TRBV5-6 to TRBJ2-2; no definite D call. The CDR3 length is 14 residues. Per the germline V gene, CDR1 is SGHDT and CDR2 is YYEEEE. The ends were cut back, 0 bases at V and 9 bases at J, with 12 bases in the middle. CDR3 DNA: TGTGCCAGCAGCTTGGACGTGGAGCACCGGGAGCTGTTTTTT. Amino acid sequence: CASSLDVEHRELFF.

The chain carries TRBV6-5 and TRBJ2-1, with D maybe TRBD1 (6 bases). The CDR3 has 12 amino acids. Germline V gene lookup returns CDR1 MNHEY and CDR2 SVGAGI. Trimming pared 6 bases from V and 5 bases from J, leaving 8 bases between. The CDR3: CASRTGNNEQFF. DNA for the CDR3: TGTGCCAGCAGAACAGGGAACAATGAGCAGTTCTTC.

The chain is built from TRBV29-1 and TRBJ1-1, with 12 bases lining up with TRBD1. With 0 bases clipped from V and 5 bases from J, the junction kept 7 bases outside the gene matches. In germline, CDR1 is SQVTM, CDR2 ANQGSEA. The CDR3 consists of 16 residues. In DNA, the CDR3 is TGCAGCGTTGAAGATCCGGGACAGGGGGCGCCAACTGAAGCTTTCTTT. It yields the protein CSVEDPGQGAPTEAFF.

The V call is TRBV5-5, the J call TRBJ2-1, with 13 bases lining up with TRBD2. This CDR3 comprises 16 residues. The germline CDR1 and CDR2 sequences are SGHKS and YYEKEE (reference sequence). After removal of 4 bases from V and 8 bases from J, the junction contained 9 bases not matched to a gene. In nucleotides, the CDR3 is TGTGCCAGCAGCCCGGGACTAGCGGGACCGTGGGATGAGCAGTTCTTC. Amino acids: CASSPGLAGPWDEQFF.

The rearrangement joins TRBV6-1 to TRBJ1-1; D unclear. With 4 bases removed from V and 3 bases from J, the gap between germline ends came to 12 bases. Germline lookup yields CDR1 MNHNS and CDR2 SASEGT. The CDR3 contains 14 residues. Here the CDR3 DNA reads TGTGCCAGCAGTGCCTCTCGGGATTACACTGAAGCTTTCTTT. Protein product: CASSASRDYTEAFF.

The CDR3 loop reads CASSYSGGGMYTEAFF. CDR3 in DNA: TGTGCCAGCAGTTACTCGGGAGGGGGCATGTACACTGAAGCTTTCTTT. V and J are TRBV6-5 and TRBJ1-1; 7 nucleotides line up with TRBD1. This CDR3 region has 16 residues. V shed 0 bases and J 3 bases; nucleotides not matched to a gene: 7. The germline V gene encodes CDR1 MNHEY and CDR2 SVGAGI.

The chain combines TRBV27 with TRBJ2-7; 8 nucleotides match TRBD2. The germline V gene has CDR1 MNHEY and CDR2 SMNVEV (reference sequence). The CDR3 runs to 13 residues. The V and J ends lost 8 bases and 3 bases, in that order; junction bases with no gene match: 6. CDR3 coding DNA: TGTGCCAGCGCCCCGGGAGGGGGCTACGAGCAGTACTTC. Its translation is CASAPGGGYEQYF.

In this sample, this clone turned up once. The chain combines TRBV27 with TRBJ2-1, with D perhaps matching TRBD1 (6 bases). Germline V gene lookup returns CDR1 MNHEY and CDR2 SMNVEV (reference sequence). V lost 1 base and J 3 bases, leaving 16 bases between the germline ends. This CDR3 spans 17 amino acids. The CDR3 DNA reads TGTGCCAGCAGTTTATTCTCCGGGACATTAAACTACAATGAGCAGTTCTTC. Amino acids: CASSLFSGTLNYNEQFF.

This clone was seen a few times. CDR3 sequence (DNA): TGTGCCTGGAGTGTAGCGGGACAGGGACAAAAACTGTTTTTT. It is translated as CAWSVAGQGQKLFF. This sequence joins TRBV30 and TRBJ1-4; the match to TRBD1 covers 9 bases. CDR1 is GTSNPN and CDR2 is SVGIG in the germline V gene (reference sequence). This CDR3 comprises 14 residues. Trimming cost V 0 bases and J 9 bases; bases outside gene matches: 5.

The chain has TRBV15 and TRBJ2-1, with TRBD2 matching over 8 bases. This CDR3 contains 15 residues. Germline V gives CDR1 LNHNV, CDR2 YYDKDF (reference sequence). Germline trimming cut 6 bases from V and 7 bases from J; bases unmatched to any gene: 11. This CDR3 reads CATRTGPSGGNEQFF. CDR3 DNA: TGTGCCACCAGGACTGGGCCGTCGGGAGGGAATGAGCAGTTCTTC.

A few counts support this clone. J is TRBJ2-2 and V is TRBV9; 9 bases align to TRBD2. After removal of 7 bases from V and 5 bases from J, the junction contained 6 bases not matched to a gene. The CDR3 length is 14 residues. Germline CDR1 SGDLS, CDR2 YYNGEE. The CDR3 loop reads CASGGRVLTGELFF. In DNA form, the CDR3 reads TGTGCCAGCGGCGGGAGGGTTTTGACCGGGGAGCTGTTTTTT.

The rearrangement uses TRBV5-6 and TRBJ2-2; 16 bases fit TRBD2. Per the germline V gene, CDR1 is SGHDT and CDR2 is YYEEEE. The CDR3 runs to 17 residues. With V trimmed by 4 bases and J by 3 bases, 3 bases remained unmatched. The CDR3, as DNA: TGTGCCAGCAGCGGGGGACTAGCGGGAGGGTACACCGGGGAGCTGTTTTTT. Its translation is CASSGGLAGGYTGELFF.

V usage is TRBV25-1 and J usage is TRBJ2-3; unclear D gene. Germline V gene lookup returns CDR1 MGHDK and CDR2 SYGVNS. V was cut by 6 bases and J by 6 bases, with 13 bases left in between. This CDR3 contains 13 residues. CDR3 bases: TGTGCCAGCAGGGAGTTATTCACGGATACGCAGTATTTT. Encoded protein: CASRELFTDTQYF.

This chain links TRBV27 with TRBJ2-3; 14 bases line up with TRBD2. The germline V gene has CDR1 MNHEY and CDR2 SMNVEV (reference sequence). The J segment lost 5 bases and the V segment lost 5 bases, leaving 6 bases of the junction unmatched. The CDR3 has 16 amino acids. CDR3 residues: CASSPGLAGVGDTQYF. CDR3 bases: TGTGCCAGCAGTCCGGGACTAGCGGGAGTTGGAGATACGCAGTATTTT.

This clone came up a few times. DNA of the CDR3: TGTGCCAGCAGCTTAGCGCCTAGCGGAGGGTACAATGAGCAGTTCTTC. Protein sequence: CASSLAPSGGYNEQFF. The V and J genes are TRBV7-8 and TRBJ2-1; 7 nucleotides match TRBD2. V trimming: 0 bases; J trimming: 4 bases; junction bases outside the gene matches: 6. Looked up from germline, CDR1 is SGHVS and CDR2 is FQNEAQ. The CDR3 totals 16 residues.

This CDR3 reads CASSLNGPQETQYF. The CDR3 DNA reads as TGTGCCAGCAGCTTAAATGGACCCCAAGAGACCCAGTACTTC. The rearrangement links TRBV7-6 to TRBJ2-5; no definite D call. Germline CDR1 SGHVS, CDR2 FNYEAQ. V was trimmed by 2 bases and J by 1 base, leaving 8 bases between them. The CDR3 has 14 residues.